This entry lists 21 T cell receptor beta chains sequenced from one sample in a study of blood T cell repertoires in COVID-19. Generated by immunoSEQ multiplex PCR, the TCRdb table keeps only in-frame clones and is missing some. Here the sample spans about 440,000 clones, around nine tenths being singletons. The source material was peripheral blood. The receptors derive from a woman in her twenties or thirties with acute or convalescent COVID-19.

The chain has TRBV2 and TRBJ2-3; weak D call: TRBD2 (5 bases). The CDR3 sequence is 15 residues long. Trimming took off 11 bases at V and 4 bases at J, with 22 bases between the two ends. The germline V gene encodes CDR1 SNHLY and CDR2 FYNNEI. CDR3 sequence: CASAVRVQSADTQYF. The CDR3 nucleotides are TGTGCCTCAGCGGTCCGCGTACAAAGCGCAGATACGCAGTATTTT.

The rearrangement links TRBV2 to TRBJ1-2, with D possibly TRBD1 on 5 matching bases. Trimming pared 6 bases from V and 6 bases from J, leaving 14 bases between. Germline V gene sequence: CDR1 SNHLY, CDR2 FYNNEI. This CDR3 comprises 13 residues. Here the CDR3 reads CASSYQGTHGYTF. In DNA form, the CDR3 reads TGTGCCAGCAGCTATCAGGGCACCCATGGCTACACCTTC.

This clone was observed many times. This chain connects TRBV28 to TRBJ1-2; 8 bases are a match to TRBD1. Germline V gene sequence: CDR1 MDHEN, CDR2 SYDVKM. V was clipped by 2 bases and J by 14 bases; unmatched bases: 16. The CDR3 runs to 15 residues. The CDR3 protein is CASSLRTRGQELPTF. DNA for the CDR3: TGTGCCAGCAGTTTAAGGACCAGGGGGCAGGAATTACCGACCTTC.

This clone occurred once. V and J are TRBV3-1 (or the pseudogene TRBV3-2) and TRBJ2-5, with a tentative D call TRBD2 (5 bases). In germline, CDR1 is LGHDT, CDR2 YNNKEL (reference sequence). V was clipped by 1 base and J by 0 bases, with 12 bases between them. This CDR3 spans 16 amino acids. The CDR3 DNA reads as TGTGCCAGCAGCCAAGTTAACAGAGGGTACCAAGAGACCCAGTACTTC. It translates to CASSQVNRGYQETQYF.

For the CDR3, the DNA is TGCGCCAGCAATAAGACTAGCGGGAAACCAACGCCACGGGATACGCAGTATTTT. This gives the protein CASNKTSGKPTPRDTQYF. The V call is TRBV10-1, the J call TRBJ2-3, with 11 bases matching TRBD2. V shed 7 bases and J 6 bases; nucleotides not matched to a gene: 18. The CDR3 loop spans 18 amino acids. CDR1 and CDR2 (germline): WNHNN, SYGVQD (reference sequence).

The rearrangement links TRBV7-9 to TRBJ2-6, with 9 nucleotides matching TRBD1. V trimming: 2 bases; J trimming: 0 bases; junction bases outside the gene matches: 8. CDR3 length equals 19 residues. Germline CDR1 is SEHNR and CDR2 is FQNEAQ (reference sequence). This CDR3 is CASSLKRGTGISGANVLTF. The CDR3 region has the DNA TGTGCCAGCAGCTTAAAACGGGGGACAGGGATCTCTGGGGCCAACGTCCTGACTTTC.

J is TRBJ2-7 and V is TRBV13; 8 nucleotides align to TRBD1. Per the germline V gene, CDR1 is PRHDT and CDR2 is FYEKMQ (reference sequence). This CDR3 comprises 16 residues. V dropped 5 bases and J dropped 1; count of bases not matched to a gene: 10. The CDR3 nucleotides read TGTGCCAGCAGCCTAAGGGACAGGTTTTTTTCCTACGAGCAGTACTTC. Protein sequence: CASSLRDRFFSYEQYF.

The chain has TRBV4-1 and TRBJ2-3; maybe TRBD2 (6 bases). The V gene's germline CDR1 is MGHRA and CDR2 YSYEKL. Trimming stripped 1 base from V and 6 bases from J, with 14 bases between. CDR3 length: 15 amino acids. The CDR3 region is CASSQAEGVGDTQYF. CDR3 sequence (DNA): TGCGCCAGCAGCCAAGCGGAGGGCGTAGGGGATACGCAGTATTTT.

For the CDR3, the DNA is TGTGCCAGCAGCCAAGATCTTTACGGTCGCACCTTC. Its protein is CASSQDLYGRTF. The chain recombines TRBV3-1 (or the pseudogene TRBV3-2) with TRBJ1-2; no definite D call. The CDR3 runs to 12 residues. The V end lost 0 bases, the J end lost 13 bases, and 12 bases lay between the germline ends. Germline lookup yields CDR1 LGHDT and CDR2 YNNKEL (reference sequence).

The chain links TRBV2 to TRBJ2-2, with a tentative D call TRBD2 (8 bases). Between the trimmed V and J ends, which lost 8 bases and 5 bases, there was a span of 15 bases. The CDR3 length is 14 residues. CDR1 is SNHLY and CDR2 is FYNNEI in the germline V gene. Here the CDR3 reads CASLREGATGELFF. CDR3 bases: TGTGCCAGCCTCCGGGAGGGGGCGACCGGGGAGCTGTTTTTT.

CDR3 nucleotides: TGTGCCAGCATCCTAGATCGTCTAGCGGGGGGATACAATGAGCAGTTCTTC. It encodes CASILDRLAGGYNEQFF. The rearrangement joins TRBV7-9 to TRBJ2-1, with TRBD2 identical over 11 bases. Unmatched junction bases numbered 12, after V lost 7 bases and J lost 4 bases. The germline V gene has CDR1 SEHNR and CDR2 FQNEAQ (reference sequence). CDR3 length: 17 residues.

The chain uses TRBV18 and TRBJ2-2; D is unclear. V was cut by 6 bases and J by 4 bases, with 15 bases left in between. Germline V gene sequence: CDR1 KGHSH, CDR2 LQKENI. The CDR3 loop spans 15 amino acids. The CDR3 DNA follows: TGTGCCAGCTCCCAATACCAACCAGGCACCGGGGAGCTGTTTTTT. Encoded protein: CASSQYQPGTGELFF.

V is TRBV5-1 and J is TRBJ2-5; TRBD2 matches 8 bases. The CDR3 has 14 amino acids. Trimming took 2 bases from V and 4 from J; bases not matched to a gene: 4. Germline lookup yields CDR1 SGHRS and CDR2 YFSETQ. The CDR3 is CASSFSGDPETQYF. In DNA, the CDR3 is TGCGCCAGCAGCTTTAGCGGGGACCCAGAGACCCAGTACTTC.

V gene TRBV5-1 combines with J gene TRBJ2-1; TRBD1 matches at 8 bases. Looked up from germline, CDR1 is SGHRS and CDR2 is YFSETQ. The V gene end was trimmed by 4 bases and the J gene end by 6 bases; junction bases not matched to a gene: 9. CDR3 length: 15 amino acids. The CDR3 loop reads CASSVWTGRGNEQFF. The CDR3 nucleotides are TGCGCCAGCAGCGTATGGACAGGGCGAGGCAATGAGCAGTTCTTC. The full variable domain, in which reference TRBV5-1 and TRBJ2-1 provide the parts outside the CDR3, is KAGVTQTPRYLIKTRGQQVTLSCSPISGHRSVSWYQQTPGQGLQFLFEYFSETQRNKGNFPGRFSGRQFSNSRSEMNVSTLELGDSALYLCASSVWTGRGNEQFFGPGTRLTVL.

The chain recombines TRBV6-5 with TRBJ1-1; possibly TRBD1 for D (5 bases). The V gene's germline CDR1 is MNHEY and CDR2 SVGAGI. CDR3 length: 14 amino acids. V gave up 6 bases and J gave up 4 bases, with 15 bases separating them. The CDR3: CASSGAGTGTEAFF. Written as DNA, the CDR3 is TGTGCCAGCAGCGGAGCGGGGACGGGCACTGAAGCTTTCTTT.

This chain uses TRBV5-6 with TRBJ1-6; D gene uncertain. There are 15 residues in the CDR3. V was shortened by 4 bases and J by 4 bases, with 12 bases between the two germline ends. CDR1 SGHDT and CDR2 YYEEEE come from the germline V gene. This CDR3 is CASSPGFGYNSPLHF. Here the CDR3 DNA reads TGTGCCAGCAGCCCGGGGTTTGGGTATAATTCACCCCTCCACTTT.

The V and J genes are TRBV10-3 and TRBJ2-5; the match to TRBD2 covers 14 bases. The V segment lost 0 bases and the J segment 6 bases; nucleotides outside the gene matches: 3. CDR1 is ENHRY, CDR2 SYGVKD, per germline. This CDR3 has 16 amino acids. CDR3 nucleotides: TGTGCCATCAGTGAGTCGGGACTAGCGGGGGTAAAGACCCAGTACTTC. This sequence encodes CAISESGLAGVKTQYF.

On this clone itself: The sample has other DNA sequences that encode this CDR3 too. The rearrangement joins TRBV7-9 to TRBJ1-5, with 7 bases aligning to TRBD1. The V segment lost 1 base and the J segment 7 bases; nucleotides outside the gene matches: 1. The CDR3 is 13 amino acids. Germline V gene data show CDR1 as SEHNR and CDR2 as FQNEAQ (reference sequence). Here the CDR3 reads CASSLEGAQPQHF. CDR3 nucleotide sequence: TGTGCCAGCAGCTTAGAGGGGGCACAGCCCCAGCATTTT.

This chain links TRBV7-9 with TRBJ1-6; 9 nucleotides match TRBD1. J was trimmed by 2 bases and V by 6 bases; bases with no gene match: 5. The length of the CDR3 is 16 residues. From germline, CDR1 is SEHNR and CDR2 FQNEAQ (reference sequence). CDR3 bases: TGTGCCAGCAGGGGTTGGGACAGGGCCTATAATTCACCCCTCCACTTT. Translated, it gives CASRGWDRAYNSPLHF.

This chain joins TRBV19 and TRBJ1-5, with D hard to call. Deletions cut 2 bases from V and 5 bases from J, with 13 bases between. In germline, CDR1 is LNHDA, CDR2 SQIVND (reference sequence). The CDR3 is made up of 15 amino acids. The CDR3: CASSIRAGGYQPQHF. CDR3 nucleotides: TGTGCCAGTAGTATAAGGGCAGGAGGGTATCAGCCCCAGCATTTT.

This clone was recorded a few times. This chain links TRBV7-2 with TRBJ2-1; TRBD2 aligns across 7 bases. CDR3 length equals 16 residues. From germline, CDR1 is SGHTA and CDR2 FQGNSA. Germline trimming cut 5 bases from V and 7 bases from J; bases unmatched to any gene: 14. The CDR3 is CASSASRLASSNEQFF. The CDR3 bases are TGTGCCAGCAGCGCTTCCCGACTAGCTTCATCGAATGAGCAGTTCTTC.